This T cell receptor (beta chain) was recovered during a study of Graves' ophthalmopathy and Graves' hyperthyroidism. Study at large: Hyperthyroidism showing no ophthalmopathy within 18 months of follow-up was stable.

As regards this clonotype: Its ends do not fully match the called genes, so a read error is possible.

As the template, RNA transcripts were used to amplify TCR beta CDR3 regions. Scientists carried out first-round RT-PCR using HTBI primers and then a second-round multiplex PCR. TCRdb called the multiplex PCR reads again in MiXCR, with one record for every CDR3 protein. The sample records over a million distinct CDR3 sequences, approximately 35% being singletons. Per the germline V gene, CDR1 is LNHNV and CDR2 is YYDKDF (reference sequence). CDR3 length: 12 residues. The chain links TRBV15 to TRBJ1-4; D is unclear. The TCR sequence derives from an adult man with Graves' hyperthyroidism. Sequencing was carried out using peripheral blood or thyroid tissue (not recorded which). CDR3 protein: CATQFDNGKLFF. CDR3 DNA: TGTGCCACCCAGTTCGACAATGGAAAACTGTTTTTT.